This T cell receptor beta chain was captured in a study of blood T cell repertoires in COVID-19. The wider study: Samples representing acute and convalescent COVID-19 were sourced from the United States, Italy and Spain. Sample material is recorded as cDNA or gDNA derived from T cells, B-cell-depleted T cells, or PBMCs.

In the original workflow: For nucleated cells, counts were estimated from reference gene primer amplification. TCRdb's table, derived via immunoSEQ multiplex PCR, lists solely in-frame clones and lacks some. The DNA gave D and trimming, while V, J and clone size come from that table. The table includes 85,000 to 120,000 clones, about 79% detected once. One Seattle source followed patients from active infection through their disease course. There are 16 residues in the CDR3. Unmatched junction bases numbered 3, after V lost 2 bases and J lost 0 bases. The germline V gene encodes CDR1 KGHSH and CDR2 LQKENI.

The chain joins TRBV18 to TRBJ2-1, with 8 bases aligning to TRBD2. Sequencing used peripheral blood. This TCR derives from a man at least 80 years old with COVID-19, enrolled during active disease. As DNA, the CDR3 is TGTGCCAGCTCACCATCTAGCGGGCTCTCCTACAATGAGCAGTTCTTC. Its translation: CASSPSSGLSYNEQFF.